Below are 22 T cell receptor beta chains sequenced from a single sample in a study of cytotoxic CD8 clonotypes in ibrutinib-treated CLL. Assay: immunoSEQ multiplex PCR; the TCRdb copy retains only in-frame clones and omits some. The table records 200,000 to 250,000 clones, more than 65% of them present only once. Sequenced here: PBMCs, sampled after 12 months of ibrutinib treatment. The receptor source for this set is a human donor with chronic lymphocytic leukemia.

This clone occurred once. This chain links TRBV7-6 with TRBJ1-2; possibly TRBD1 for D (5 bases). In germline, CDR1 is SGHVS, CDR2 FNYEAQ. Deletions cut 4 bases from V and 7 bases from J, with 19 bases between. The CDR3 contains 15 residues. CDR3: CASSSDPAGTGGYTF. As DNA, the CDR3 is TGTGCCAGCAGCTCTGACCCGGCGGGGACGGGTGGCTACACCTTC.

The chain employs TRBV19 and TRBJ1-2; no clear D. Germline CDR1 LNHDA, CDR2 SQIVND (reference sequence). The CDR3 length is 13 residues. Between the trimmed V and J ends, which lost 10 bases and 0 bases, there was a span of 12 bases. The CDR3 DNA reads as TGTGCCACCGGTCCCAGGACTAACTATGGCTACACCTTC. This encodes CATGPRTNYGYTF.

The V gene is TRBV6-5, the J gene TRBJ2-6; D remains ambiguous. The CDR3 length is 15 residues. CDR1 MNHEY and CDR2 SVGAGI come from the germline V gene. Trimming cost V 6 bases and J 2 bases, with 11 bases left between them. The CDR3 DNA sequence: TGTGCCAGCAGGTTTAGGGCCACTGGGGCCAACGTCCTGACTTTC. It is translated as CASRFRATGANVLTF.

This clone was seen a handful of times. The V gene is TRBV30, the J gene TRBJ1-5, with D perhaps matching TRBD1 (6 bases). The ends were cut back, 5 bases at V and 7 bases at J, with 15 bases in the middle. The CDR3 has 13 amino acids. The germline V gene encodes CDR1 GTSNPN and CDR2 SVGIG (reference sequence). The CDR3 loop reads CAWGTGSRQPQHF. The CDR3, as DNA: TGTGCCTGGGGAACAGGGTCGCGGCAGCCCCAGCATTTT.

This clone was observed once. The J gene is TRBJ2-2, the V gene TRBV6-1; TRBD1 agrees at 8 bases. Germline V CDR1 and CDR2: MNHNS, SASEGT. Unmatched junction bases numbered 4, after V lost 3 bases and J lost 4 bases. The CDR3 consists of 15 residues. CDR3 region: CASSDRGRGTGELFF. CDR3 DNA sequence: TGTGCCAGCAGTGACAGGGGGCGCGGCACCGGGGAGCTGTTTTTT.

This clone was picked up one time. This chain links TRBV2 with TRBJ1-5; D ambiguous. Germline V CDR1 and CDR2: SNHLY, FYNNEI. The CDR3 runs 14 residues. Trimming removed 7 bases from V and 6 bases from J, with 16 bases in between. This chain's CDR3 is CASTRARASQPQHF. CDR3 bases: TGTGCCAGCACCCGGGCCCGGGCAAGTCAGCCCCAGCATTTT. Combining the CDR3 with reference TRBV2 and TRBJ1-5 gives the whole variable domain EPEVTQTPSHQVTQMGQEVILRCVPISNHLYFYWYRQILGQKVEFLVSFYNNEISEKSEIFDDQFSVERPDGSNFTLKIRSTKLEDSAMYFCASTRARASQPQHFGDGTRLSIL.

This chain's CDR3 is CASSSYNRVGLRGYTF. The CDR3 DNA reads TGTGCCAGCAGCTCCTACAACAGGGTCGGGCTGCGTGGCTACACCTTC. V gene TRBV5-6 combines with J gene TRBJ1-2; a weak D match, TRBD1 (6 bases). The CDR3 loop spans 16 amino acids. The V end was cut by 3 bases, the J end by 7 bases, with 22 bases between. The germline CDR1 and CDR2 sequences are SGHDT and YYEEEE. Complete variable domain (other parts from reference TRBV5-6 and TRBJ1-2): DAGVTQSPTHLIKTRGQQVTLRCSPKSGHDTVSWYQQALGQGPQFIFQYYEEEERQRGNFPDRFSGHQFPNYSSELNVNALLLGDSALYLCASSSYNRVGLRGYTFGSGTRLTVV.

V and J are TRBV30 and TRBJ2-3, with 7 bases aligning to TRBD2. After removal of 2 bases from V and 9 bases from J, the junction contained 17 bases not matched to a gene. CDR1 GTSNPN and CDR2 SVGIG come from the germline V gene (reference sequence). The CDR3 has 16 amino acids. In nucleotides, the CDR3 is TGTGCCTGGAGTCTCCTGGGGGGAGGGCCGGCTGGAACGCAGTATTTT. This gives the protein CAWSLLGGGPAGTQYF.

The chain combines TRBV10-3 with TRBJ2-2, with D uncertain. The CDR3 loop spans 12 amino acids. V was pared by 3 bases and J by 9 bases, with 8 bases between. Germline V CDR1 and CDR2: ENHRY, SYGVKD. CDR3 sequence (DNA): TGTGCCATCAGTGACGGTTCCCGGGAGCTGTTTTTT. Its protein is CAISDGSRELFF.

V usage is TRBV19 and J usage is TRBJ1-2; D ambiguous. Per germline, CDR1 LNHDA and CDR2 SQIVND (reference sequence). The CDR3 contains 15 residues. V was trimmed by 7 bases and J by 4 bases, leaving 19 bases between them. The CDR3 nucleotides read TGTGCCAGTACCGCCACAGAAAACAGCTTCTATGGCTACACCTTC. It translates to CASTATENSFYGYTF.

V gene TRBV15 combines with J gene TRBJ1-4; D unresolved. The CDR3 is 15 amino acids. Germline CDR1 LNHNV, CDR2 YYDKDF (reference sequence). Trimming stripped 2 bases from V and 1 base from J, with 8 bases between. CDR3 nucleotides: TGTGCCACCAGCAGAATCACGGAAACTAATGAAAAACTGTTTTTT. Protein: CATSRITETNEKLFF.

This clone was detected only a few times. CDR3 residues: CASSLYGQTVNEKLFF. The DNA of the CDR3 is TGTGCCAGCAGCTTATACGGACAGACCGTTAATGAAAAACTGTTTTTT. The rearrangement joins TRBV7-8 to TRBJ1-4; tentative D call: TRBD1 (6 bases). The V gene's germline CDR1 is SGHVS and CDR2 FQNEAQ. CDR3 size: 16 residues. V was pared by 2 bases and J by 4 bases, with 14 bases between.

This rearrangement joins TRBV9 to TRBJ2-7, with TRBD1 matching over 7 bases. V lost 3 bases and J lost 6; bases outside the gene matches: 3. CDR1 and CDR2 (germline): SGDLS, YYNGEE. The CDR3 totals 12 residues. CDR3 sequence (DNA): TGTGCCAGCAGCGCACAGGGGCTCGAGCAGTACTTC. Protein sequence: CASSAQGLEQYF.

The chain carries TRBV29-1 and TRBJ2-5, with TRBD1 as a possible D gene (6 bases). V lost 7 bases and J 1 base, leaving 16 bases between the germline ends. The CDR3 length is 14 residues. CDR1 and CDR2 (germline): SQVTM, ANQGSEA. In nucleotides, the CDR3 is TGCAGCGCTGACGTCGGACAGACCCAAGAGACCCAGTACTTC. Protein sequence: CSADVGQTQETQYF.

V usage is TRBV7-9 and J usage is TRBJ2-7; 9 nucleotides align to TRBD2. The junction had 11 bases not matched to a gene; V was cut back by 5 bases and J by 3 bases. The germline CDR1 and CDR2 sequences are SEHNR and FQNEAQ (reference sequence). The CDR3 extends over 16 amino acids. The CDR3 DNA follows: TGTGCCAGCAGCCCCCGGGTCGCTAGCGGGATCTACGAGCAGTACTTC. Translation: CASSPRVASGIYEQYF.

The J gene is TRBJ2-5, the V gene TRBV6-6; the match to TRBD2 covers 8 bases. This CDR3 has 16 residues. The germline V gene has CDR1 MNHNY and CDR2 SVGAGI (reference sequence). Germline trimming cut 0 bases from V and 2 bases from J; bases unmatched to any gene: 5. CDR3 nucleotides: TGTGCCAGCAGTTACTCGGTGGCGGGAGGTCAAGAGACCCAGTACTTC. Translation: CASSYSVAGGQETQYF.

The chain carries TRBV5-8 and TRBJ1-1; no firm D call. CDR1 and CDR2 from the germline V gene are SGHTS and YDEGEE. The CDR3 has 17 residues. Deletions cut 0 bases from V and 0 bases from J, with 15 bases between. The DNA for the CDR3 is TGTGCCAGCAGCTTGGTGGCGGGGTTTGACGTGAACACTGAAGCTTTCTTT. Translation: CASSLVAGFDVNTEAFF.

A few counts support this clone. The V gene is TRBV21-1, the J gene TRBJ1-3; TRBD1, the table's D call, was not compared with the DNA. TRBV21-1 has pseudogene status. CDR3 length: 18 amino acids. CDR3 in DNA: TGTGCCAGCAGCAAAGGCTGCGACAGGGGCCGAGATAGCAACACCATATATTTT. Translated, it gives CASSKGCDRGRDSNTIYF.

The gene calls are TRBV15 and TRBJ2-4; the D is unclear. V was cut by 0 bases and J by 0 bases, with 12 bases left in between. The CDR3 extends over 17 amino acids. Germline V gene data show CDR1 as LNHNV and CDR2 as YYDKDF (reference sequence). CDR3 in amino acids: CATSREADPVAKNIQYF. CDR3 nucleotides: TGTGCCACCAGCAGAGAGGCCGACCCAGTAGCCAAAAACATTCAGTACTTC.

This rearrangement joins TRBV7-2 to TRBJ2-7; 11 bases match TRBD2. The CDR3 has 15 residues. V shed 3 bases and J 3 bases; nucleotides not matched to a gene: 4. The germline CDR1 and CDR2 sequences are SGHTA and FQGNSA. The CDR3 DNA is TGTGCCAGCAGCTTTAGCGGGAGGGCCAACTACGAGCAGTACTTC. Protein product: CASSFSGRANYEQYF.

The chain has TRBV9 and TRBJ1-3; 7 bases match TRBD1. The junction had 5 bases not matched to a gene; V was cut back by 4 bases and J by 4 bases. This CDR3 spans 14 amino acids. Germline values: CDR1 SGDLS, CDR2 YYNGEE. The CDR3: CASSPPTGGNTIYF. The CDR3 nucleotides are TGTGCCAGCAGCCCACCGACAGGGGGAAACACCATATATTTT. Full variable domain (outside the CDR3, taken from reference TRBV9 and TRBJ1-3): DSGVTQTPKHLITATGQRVTLRCSPRSGDLSVYWYQQSLDQGLQFLIQYYNGEERAKGNILERFSAQQFPDLHSELNLSSLELGDSALYFCASSPPTGGNTIYFGEGSWLTVV.

This chain joins TRBV27 and TRBJ2-2, with D perhaps TRBD2 (5 bases). The CDR3 covers 12 residues. V was clipped by 8 bases and J by 6 bases, with 10 bases between them. The germline V gene encodes CDR1 MNHEY and CDR2 SMNVEV (reference sequence). The CDR3 nucleotides are TGTGCCAGCCGACTATACCCCGGGGAGCTGTTTTTT. Its translation is CASRLYPGELFF.